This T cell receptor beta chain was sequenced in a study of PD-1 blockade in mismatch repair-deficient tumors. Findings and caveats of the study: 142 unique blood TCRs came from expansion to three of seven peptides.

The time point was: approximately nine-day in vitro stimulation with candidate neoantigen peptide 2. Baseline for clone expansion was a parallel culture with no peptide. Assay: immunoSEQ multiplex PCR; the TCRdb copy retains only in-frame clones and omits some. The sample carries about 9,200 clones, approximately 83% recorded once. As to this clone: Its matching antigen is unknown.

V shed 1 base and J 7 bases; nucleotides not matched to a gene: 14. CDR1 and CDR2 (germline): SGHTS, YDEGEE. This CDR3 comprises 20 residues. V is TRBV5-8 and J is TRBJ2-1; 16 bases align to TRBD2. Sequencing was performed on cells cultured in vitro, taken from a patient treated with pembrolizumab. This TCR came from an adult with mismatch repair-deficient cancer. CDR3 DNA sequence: TGTGCCAGCAGCTTGCTTTTCGGGACTAGCGGGAGGGGAGAAGTTAATGAGCAGTTCTTC. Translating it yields CASSLLFGTSGRGEVNEQFF.